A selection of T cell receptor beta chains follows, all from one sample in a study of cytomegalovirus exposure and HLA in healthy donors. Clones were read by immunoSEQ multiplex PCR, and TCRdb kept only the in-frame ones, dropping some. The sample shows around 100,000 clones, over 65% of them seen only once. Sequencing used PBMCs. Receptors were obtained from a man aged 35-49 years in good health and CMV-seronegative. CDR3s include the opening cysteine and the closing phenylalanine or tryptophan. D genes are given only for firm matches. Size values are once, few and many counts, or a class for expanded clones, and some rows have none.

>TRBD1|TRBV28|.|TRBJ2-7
TGTGCCAGCAGTCGTACCCGGGACAGGGCCTACGAGCAGTACTTC
CASSRTRDRAYEQYF
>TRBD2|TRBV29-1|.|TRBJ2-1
TGCAGCGTTGAAATTAGCGGGGGTGGAAATGAGCAGTTCTTC
CSVEISGGGNEQFF
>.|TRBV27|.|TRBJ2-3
TGTGCCAGCAGTTTATACGCCCCTTATGGGAGGACAGATACGCAGTATTTT
CASSLYAPYGRTDTQYF
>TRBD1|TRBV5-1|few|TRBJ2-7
TGCGCCAGCAGCTTGGGACAGGGAAGTGGATACGAGCAGTACTTC
CASSLGQGSGYEQYF
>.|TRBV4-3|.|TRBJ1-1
TGCGCCAGCAGTCTAAGGACAGAGACTGAAGCTTTCTTT
CASSLRTETEAFF
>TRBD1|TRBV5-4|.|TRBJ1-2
TGTGCCAGCAGCTTGCGGGACAGGGATTGGGATGGCTACACCTTC
CASSLRDRDWDGYTF
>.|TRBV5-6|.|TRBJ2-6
TGTGCCAGCAGCTTGGGCGGGACTGGGGCCAACGTCCTGACTTTC
CASSLGGTGANVLTF
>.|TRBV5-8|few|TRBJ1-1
TGTGCCAGCAGCTTGGGCCCAAACCTAAGAGGCACTGAAGCTTTCTTT
CASSLGPNLRGTEAFF
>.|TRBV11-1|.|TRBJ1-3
TGTGCCAGCAGCTTATCCAACTCTGGAAACACCATATATTTT
CASSLSNSGNTIYF
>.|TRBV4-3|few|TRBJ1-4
TGCGCCAGCAGCCAAGACCTCAGGGCTAATGAAAAACTGTTTTTT
CASSQDLRANEKLFF
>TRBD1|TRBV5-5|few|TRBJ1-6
TGTGCCAGCAGCTCGTATTTGGGACAGGGGGAATCACCCCTCCACTTT
CASSSYLGQGESPLHF
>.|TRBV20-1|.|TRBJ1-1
TGCAGTGCCAAAAACACCTTCTTTACCCTTTTT
CSAKNTFFTLF